This T cell receptor (beta chain) was sequenced during a study of blood T cell repertoires in COVID-19. About the research overall: COVID-19 samples, acute and convalescent, were from the United States, Italy and Spain. The analysed material was cDNA or gDNA that came from T cells, B-cell-depleted T cells, or PBMCs.

In the original processing: By means of reference gene primer amplification, nucleated cell counts were estimated. Using immunoSEQ multiplex PCR, the repertoire was profiled, and TCRdb retains in-frame clones only, with some absent. V, J and clone size reflect that table, while D and trimming were determined from the DNA. The sample shows under 450,000 clones, 70% to 85% of them seen only once. The CDR3 has 14 residues. Germline V gene lookup returns CDR1 SGHRS and CDR2 YFSETQ. Losses at the gene ends were 1 base for V and 5 bases for J; bases not matched to a gene: 5. Specimen: peripheral blood. The chain carries TRBV5-1 and TRBJ1-1, with 7 bases aligning to TRBD1. The sequence came from a human donor with acute or convalescent COVID-19. The donor label of this sample is uncertain. The CDR3 DNA sequence: TGCGCCAGCAGCTTGTTGACAGGGCTTACTGAAGCTTTCTTT. As protein: CASSLLTGLTEAFF.